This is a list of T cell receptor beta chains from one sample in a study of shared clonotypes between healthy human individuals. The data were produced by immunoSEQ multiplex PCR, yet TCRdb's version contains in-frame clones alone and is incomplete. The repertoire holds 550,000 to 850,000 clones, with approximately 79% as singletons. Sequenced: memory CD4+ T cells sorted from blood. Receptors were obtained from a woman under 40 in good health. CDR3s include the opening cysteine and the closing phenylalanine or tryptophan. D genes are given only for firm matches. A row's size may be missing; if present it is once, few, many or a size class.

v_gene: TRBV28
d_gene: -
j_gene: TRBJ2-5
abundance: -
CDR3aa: CASRTGGETQYF

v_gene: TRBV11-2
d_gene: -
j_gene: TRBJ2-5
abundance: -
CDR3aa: CASSLGSETQYF

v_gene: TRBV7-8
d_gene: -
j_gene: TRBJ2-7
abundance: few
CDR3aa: CASSPRRTNSYEQYF

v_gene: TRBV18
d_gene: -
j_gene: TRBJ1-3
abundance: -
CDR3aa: CASSRDYSGNTIYF

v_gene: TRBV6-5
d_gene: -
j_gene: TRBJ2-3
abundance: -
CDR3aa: CATRERGGTDTQYF

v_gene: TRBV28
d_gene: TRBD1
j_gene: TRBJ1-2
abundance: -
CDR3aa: CASSLSTGGAYGYTF

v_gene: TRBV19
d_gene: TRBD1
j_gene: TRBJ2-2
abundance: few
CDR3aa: CASSMGGWGQGGSGELFF

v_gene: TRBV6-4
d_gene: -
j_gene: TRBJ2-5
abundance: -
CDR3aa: CASRDTSPETQYF

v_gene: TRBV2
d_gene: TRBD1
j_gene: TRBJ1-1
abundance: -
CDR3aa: CASTKEGGETEAFF

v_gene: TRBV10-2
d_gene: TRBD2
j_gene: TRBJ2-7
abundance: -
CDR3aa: CASSPQTSGSKNKQYF

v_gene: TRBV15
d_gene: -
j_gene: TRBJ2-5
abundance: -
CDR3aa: CAPLLGDRETQYF

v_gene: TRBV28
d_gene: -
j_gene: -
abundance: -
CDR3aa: CASSPSDAILSYEQYF

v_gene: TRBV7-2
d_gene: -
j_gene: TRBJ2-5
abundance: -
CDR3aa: CASSFRVGAGTQETQYF

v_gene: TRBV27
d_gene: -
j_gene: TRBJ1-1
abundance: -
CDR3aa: CASSLMRGGNTEAFF

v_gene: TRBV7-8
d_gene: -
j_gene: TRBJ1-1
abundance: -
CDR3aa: CASSLRDRGFNTEAFF

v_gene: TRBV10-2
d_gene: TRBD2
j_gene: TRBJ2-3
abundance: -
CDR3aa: CASRKGLAGGRISTDTQYF

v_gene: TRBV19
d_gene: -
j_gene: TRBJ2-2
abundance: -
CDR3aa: CASTRADTGELFF

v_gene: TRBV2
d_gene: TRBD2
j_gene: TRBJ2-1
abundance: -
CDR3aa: CASSEYSGAANEQFF

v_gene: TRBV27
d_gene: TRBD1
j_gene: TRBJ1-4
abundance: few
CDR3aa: CASARGQGNEKLFF

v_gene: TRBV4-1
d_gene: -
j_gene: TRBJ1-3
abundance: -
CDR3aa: CASSLMQGITGNTIYF

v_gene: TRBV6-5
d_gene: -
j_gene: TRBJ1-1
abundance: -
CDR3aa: CASSSTGSGREAFF

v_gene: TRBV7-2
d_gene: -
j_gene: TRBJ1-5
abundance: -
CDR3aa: CASSDQGRPQHF

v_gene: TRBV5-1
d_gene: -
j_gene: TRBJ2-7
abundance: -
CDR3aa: CASSIRSVSYEQYF

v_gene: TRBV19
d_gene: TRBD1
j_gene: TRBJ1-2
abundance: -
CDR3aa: CASSSGTVKDYGYTF

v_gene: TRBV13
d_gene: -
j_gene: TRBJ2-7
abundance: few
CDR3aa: CASSSRGLGSYEQYF

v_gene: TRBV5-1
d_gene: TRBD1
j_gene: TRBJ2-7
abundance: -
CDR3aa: CASSLDRVSYEQYF

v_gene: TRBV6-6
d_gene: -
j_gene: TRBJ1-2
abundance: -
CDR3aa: CASSLGGQAGGYTF

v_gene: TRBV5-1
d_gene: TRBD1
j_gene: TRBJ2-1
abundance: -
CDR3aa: CASSSTGANYNEQFF

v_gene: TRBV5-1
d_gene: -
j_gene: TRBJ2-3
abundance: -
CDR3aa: CASSPTGASPDTQYF

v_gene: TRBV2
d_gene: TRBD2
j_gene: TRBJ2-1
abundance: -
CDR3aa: CASSERAGGYNEQFF

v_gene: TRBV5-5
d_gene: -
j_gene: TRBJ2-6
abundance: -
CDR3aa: CASSLRYVFTSGANVLTF

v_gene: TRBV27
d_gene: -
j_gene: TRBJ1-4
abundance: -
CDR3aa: CASRGIGGAANEKLFF

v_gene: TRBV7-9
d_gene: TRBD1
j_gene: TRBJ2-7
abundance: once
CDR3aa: CASSRQGGSYEQYF

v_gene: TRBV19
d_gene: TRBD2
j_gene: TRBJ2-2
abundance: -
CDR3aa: CASSALSGRSTGELFF

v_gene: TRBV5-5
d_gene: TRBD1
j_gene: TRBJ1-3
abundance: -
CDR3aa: CASSWTGLGNTIYF

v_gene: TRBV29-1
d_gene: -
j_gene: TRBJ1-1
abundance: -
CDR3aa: CSVGSQTDTEAFF

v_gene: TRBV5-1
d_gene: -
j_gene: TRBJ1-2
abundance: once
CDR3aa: CASSLVGDGGSGYGYTF

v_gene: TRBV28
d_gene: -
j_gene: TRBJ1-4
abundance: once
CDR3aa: CASRLNEKLFF

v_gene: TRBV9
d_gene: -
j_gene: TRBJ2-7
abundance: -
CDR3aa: CASSGQAFEQYF

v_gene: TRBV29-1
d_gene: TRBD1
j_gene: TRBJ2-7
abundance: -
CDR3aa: CSSTGTGGNEQYF

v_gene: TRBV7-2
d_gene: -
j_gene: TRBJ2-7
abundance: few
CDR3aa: CASSSLGYPQYF

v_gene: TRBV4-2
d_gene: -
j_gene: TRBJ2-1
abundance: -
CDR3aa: CASSQEDSSYNEQFF

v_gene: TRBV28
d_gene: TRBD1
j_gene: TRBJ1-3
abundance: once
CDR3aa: CASRKQGNPGNTIYF

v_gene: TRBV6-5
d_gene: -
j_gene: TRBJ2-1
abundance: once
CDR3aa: CASSDWPLGQFF

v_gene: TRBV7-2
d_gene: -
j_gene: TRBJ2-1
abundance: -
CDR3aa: CASSPPGPAYREQFF

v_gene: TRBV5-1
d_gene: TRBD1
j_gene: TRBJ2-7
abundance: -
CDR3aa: CASSSLSGQGAREQYF

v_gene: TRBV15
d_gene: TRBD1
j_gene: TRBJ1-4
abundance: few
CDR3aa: CATSREAGGKGKLFF

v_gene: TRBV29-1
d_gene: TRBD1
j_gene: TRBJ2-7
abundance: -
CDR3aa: CSVGMGTASYEQYF

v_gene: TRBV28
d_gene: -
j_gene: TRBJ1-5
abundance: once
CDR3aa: CASSGPREANQPQHF

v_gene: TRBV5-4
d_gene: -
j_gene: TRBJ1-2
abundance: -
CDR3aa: CASTRGGDNYGYTF

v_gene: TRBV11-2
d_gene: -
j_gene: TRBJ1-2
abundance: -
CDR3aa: CASSLTFPDKQTSNYGYTF

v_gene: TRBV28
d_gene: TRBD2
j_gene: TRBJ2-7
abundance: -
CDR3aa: CASSLSTSGKRYEQYF

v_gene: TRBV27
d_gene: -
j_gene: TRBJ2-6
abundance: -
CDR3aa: CASSTSFRATHSGANVLTF

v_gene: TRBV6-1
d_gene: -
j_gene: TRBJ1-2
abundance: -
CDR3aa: CASSEARASWGAGDGYTF

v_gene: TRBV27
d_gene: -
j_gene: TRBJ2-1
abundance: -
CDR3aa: CATARERYNEQFF